Presented here are 24 T cell receptor beta chains from one specimen sequenced in a study of tissue T cells after allogeneic stem cell transplantation. This table comes from immunoSEQ multiplex PCR, and its TCRdb copy is limited to in-frame clones, with some not included. Of roughly 8,600 clones listed, around a third are singletons. Time point here: mouse harvest day 14 after allogeneic transplant. Mouse grafts combined 10^7 T-cell-depleted bone marrow cells with 10^6 splenic CD5+ T cells. Sequenced sample: skin. These receptors were obtained from a female BALB/c mouse given C57BL/6 T cells with graft-versus-host disease after an allogeneic hematopoietic cell transplant.

A remark on this clone: Gene names are mouse gene names. The read is 1 residue too short to cover the CDR3 end, so that end is filled in from the germline J gene. This specimen includes other DNA sequences encoding the same CDR3. The chain recombines TRBV26 with TRBJ1-1; no clear D gene. The CDR3 loop spans 13 amino acids. CDR1 and CDR2 (germline): KGHPV, FQNQEV (reference sequence). The ends were cut back, 2 bases at V and 1 base at J, with 5 bases in the middle. The CDR3 here is CASSLRGNTEVFF. CDR3 bases read: TGTGCCAGCAGTCTGCGGGGGAACACAGAAGTCTTC.

Sample share makes this clone medium-sized. Genes here carry mouse names. The CDR3 goes on 1 residue after the read ends, and that part is filled in from the germline J gene. The rearrangement uses TRBV19 and TRBJ2-3, with 8 bases fitting TRBD2. CDR1 is FNHDT, CDR2 SITEND, per germline (reference sequence). The CDR3 has 13 amino acids. V lost 4 bases, J lost 4 bases, and 2 bases stayed unmatched. Here the CDR3 reads CASSLGGPETLYF. CDR3 DNA (partial): TGTGCCAGCAGTCTGGGGGGCCCAGAAACGCTGTAT.

Within the sample, this clone is medium-sized (0.01 to 0.1%). The listed genes are named as in mouse. Coverage ceases 1 residue before the CDR3 finishes, and the germline J gene fills in the end. This sequence joins TRBV26 and TRBJ2-1, with 7 bases that match TRBD1. The ends lost 4 bases at V and 6 bases at J; junction bases unmatched: 6. CDR3 size: 14 residues. Germline assignment: CDR1 KGHPV and CDR2 FQNQEV (reference sequence). The DNA read from the CDR3 is TGTGCCAGCAGTCCACAGGGGAAGGGTGCTGAGCAGTTC. Translation gives CASSPQGKGAEQF. The full CDR3 sequence reads CASSPQGKGAEQFF.

Remarks on this clone: The listed genes are named as in mouse. The CDR3 extends 1 residue past the end of the read, so its final part is completed from the germline J gene. The rearrangement joins TRBV26 to TRBJ2-4, with 11 bases lining up with TRBD2. This CDR3 has 16 amino acids. In germline, CDR1 is KGHPV, CDR2 FQNQEV (reference sequence). V lost 4 bases to trimming and J lost 3 bases; unmatched junction nucleotides: 6. The part of the CDR3 DNA that was read is TGTGCCAGCAGTCACACTGGGGGGGCGCGACAAAACACCTTGTAC. This codes for CASSHTGGARQNTLY. The full CDR3 protein reads CASSHTGGARQNTLYF.

This clone was found a few times. The genes are named according to mouse. From the germline J gene comes the end of the CDR3, since the read stops 1 residue before it. The chain has TRBV23 and TRBJ2-4; TRBD1, the table's D call, was not compared with the DNA. The germline V gene encodes CDR1 KGHTA and CDR2 FQNQQP. The CDR3 is made up of 15 amino acids. Partial CDR3 DNA: TGCTCCAGCAGTCCCGGGGACAGAAGTCAAAACACCTTGTAC. This encodes CSSSPGDRSQNTLY. The CDR3 in full is CSSSPGDRSQNTLYF.

As concerns this clone: The genes and germline here are from mouse. The read terminates 1 residue ahead of where the CDR3 ends, so the germline J gene completes it. The same CDR3 is also encoded by other DNA sequences in this sample. The chain uses TRBV17 and TRBJ2-7, with 10 bases matching TRBD2. Trimming took 2 bases from V and 7 from J; bases not matched to a gene: 8. The germline gives CDR1 MNHDT, CDR2 YYDKIL. The CDR3 is made up of 15 amino acids. The CDR3 bases that were read are TGTGCTAGCAGTAGATGGCTGGGGGGGCGGGGGGAACAGTAC. It yields the protein CASSRWLGGRGEQY. The complete CDR3 sequence is CASSRWLGGRGEQYF.

A remark on this clone: Mouse germline and gene names are used. With the read ending 1 residue before the CDR3 end, the germline J gene is used to fill in that end. The chain joins TRBV12-1 to TRBJ1-6; the D is unclear. TRBJ1-6 is an ORF for which the function is uncertain. The germline gives CDR1 SGHSN, CDR2 HYEKVE. The V and J ends lost 0 bases and 5 bases respectively, with 4 bases between them. This CDR3 contains 13 residues. CDR3 in amino acids: CASSLVHNSPLYF. Partial CDR3 DNA: TGTGCCAGCTCTCTCGTCCATAATTCGCCCCTCTAC.

This clone was observed a few times. Here the gene names and germline are mouse. The CDR3 is cut off 1 residue early in the read; its end comes from the germline J gene. The gene calls are TRBV26 and TRBJ2-3; 7 positions agree with TRBD2. CDR3 size: 16 residues. The germline V gene has CDR1 KGHPV and CDR2 FQNQEV (reference sequence). The ends lost 4 bases at V and 0 bases at J; junction bases unmatched: 7. The CDR3 sequence is CASSPLMGGSAETLYF. The part of the CDR3 DNA that was read is TGTGCCAGCAGTCCCCTGATGGGGGGTAGTGCAGAAACGCTGTAT.

Regarding this clone: The genes are named according to mouse. Read coverage stops 1 residue before the CDR3 terminus; the germline J gene supplies the remainder. The J gene is TRBJ2-5, the V gene TRBV26, with TRBD1 identical over 10 bases. The CDR3 has 14 residues. V gave up 6 bases and J gave up 5 bases; unmatched junction bases: 5. CDR1 is KGHPV, CDR2 FQNQEV, per germline (reference sequence). The part of the CDR3 DNA that was read is TGTGCCAGCAGCCGACAGGGGGCGGGAGACACCCAGTAC. Protein sequence: CASSRQGAGDTQY. Given in full, the CDR3 is CASSRQGAGDTQYF.

Turning to this clone: Gene names are the mouse ones. CDR3 residues: CSSSPGTVQDTQYF. The covered CDR3 bases are TGCTCCAGCAGTCCCGGGACAGTACAAGACACCCAGTAC. The V and J genes are TRBV23 and TRBJ2-5; the D call in the table, TRBD1, was not verified against the DNA. Sequencing ends 1 residue short of the CDR3 end; the germline J gene provides the rest. This CDR3 has 14 residues. Germline V CDR1 and CDR2: KGHTA, FQNQQP.

This clone was seen only a few times. Germline and genes: mouse. The DNA read from the CDR3 is TGTGCCAGCAGCTCCCGACTAAACACCGGGCAGCTCTAC. It specifies CASSSRLNTGQLY. The entire CDR3 sequence reads CASSSRLNTGQLYF. The chain employs TRBV3 and TRBJ2-2, with unresolved D. From the germline J gene comes the end of the CDR3, since the read stops 1 residue before it. The V gene lost 4 bases and the J gene lost 1 base, with 7 bases spanning the gap. Looked up from germline, CDR1 is SNHLY and CDR2 is FYNGKV (reference sequence). There are 14 residues in the CDR3.

In regard to this clone: Genes here carry mouse names. CDR3 residues: CASGEGSPLYF. The CDR3 bases that were read are TGTGCCAGCGGTGAGGGTTCGCCCCTCTAC. The J gene is TRBJ1-6, the V gene TRBV13-2, with D uncertain. The read gets to within 1 residue of the CDR3 end, and the germline J gene fills in the rest. TRBJ1-6 is an ORF for which the function is uncertain. The CDR3 spans 11 residues. V was trimmed by 2 bases and J by 9 bases, leaving 3 bases between them. Germline CDR1 and CDR2: NNHNN and SYGAGS (reference sequence).

This clone was seen a handful of times. Germline and genes: mouse. The read halts 1 residue ahead of the CDR3 end, with the missing end drawn from the germline J gene. The chain combines TRBV24 with TRBJ2-3; TRBD2 matches at 8 bases. The germline V gene has CDR1 KGHTA and CDR2 FRNEEI. Trimming at V came to 4 bases and at J to 3 bases, leaving 3 bases not matched to a gene. This CDR3 is 14 amino acids long. CDR3 bases read: TGTGCCAGCAGTCGTCGACTGGGGGCAGAAACGCTGTAT. Translation gives CASSRRLGAETLY. The whole CDR3 protein is CASSRRLGAETLYF.

By share, this clone ranks as large. Gene names are mouse gene names. Coverage ceases 1 residue before the CDR3 finishes, and the germline J gene fills in the end. This chain joins TRBV13-3 and TRBJ2-1; 9 positions match TRBD2. Germline V gene data show CDR1 as NNHDY and CDR2 as SYVADS. The CDR3 length is 14 residues. After removal of 5 bases from V and 3 bases from J, the junction contained 3 bases not matched to a gene. The CDR3 DNA, read in part, is TGTGCCAGCAGAGGCTGGGGGGGCTATGCTGAGCAGTTC. It is translated as CASRGWGGYAEQF. The entire CDR3 reads CASRGWGGYAEQFF.

This clone appeared a few times. Any gene name here is a mouse gene name. The read terminates 1 residue before the CDR3 end, so the remaining end is supplied by the germline J gene. The rearrangement links TRBV26 to TRBJ1-2; a possible D gene is TRBD1 (6 bases). The CDR3 extends over 13 amino acids. Trimming cost V 6 bases and J 0 bases, with 8 bases left between them. Germline values: CDR1 KGHPV, CDR2 FQNQEV (reference sequence). CDR3 bases read: TGTGCCAGCAGGGACAGAGCAAACTCCGACTACACC. This translates into CASRDRANSDYT. The full CDR3 is CASRDRANSDYTF.

This clone is medium-sized by share. Any gene name here is a mouse gene name. Sequencing ends 1 residue short of the CDR3 end; the germline J gene provides the rest. The chain recombines TRBV26 with TRBJ1-1, with D unresolved. Germline V gene sequence: CDR1 KGHPV, CDR2 FQNQEV (reference sequence). The V gene lost 4 bases and the J gene lost 6 bases, with 6 bases spanning the gap. This CDR3 has 11 amino acids. CDR3 sequence reads: CASSPQSEVFF. The part of the CDR3 DNA that was read is TGTGCCAGCAGTCCCCAATCAGAAGTCTTC.

This clone is medium-sized in the sample. Any gene name here is a mouse gene name. The read comes to an end 1 residue before the CDR3 does, leaving the germline J gene to fill in the end. This chain connects TRBV24 to TRBJ1-1, with a tentative D call TRBD1 (5 bases). The V gene's germline CDR1 is KGHTA and CDR2 FRNEEI. Trimming stripped 1 base from V and 3 bases from J, with 6 bases between. The CDR3 has 13 residues. CDR3 bases read: TGTGCCAGCAGTCTGTCAGGGTACACAGAAGTCTTC. It encodes CASSLSGYTEVF. The full CDR3 is CASSLSGYTEVFF.

About this clone: Germline and genes: mouse. The CDR3 sequence is CSSSRDWNYAEQFF. The sequenced part of the CDR3 DNA is TGCTCCAGCAGCCGGGACTGGAACTATGCTGAGCAGTTC. V usage is TRBV23 and J usage is TRBJ2-1; TRBD2 reflects the table's D call only, with no check against the DNA. Read data end 1 residue before the CDR3 end; the end is taken from the germline J gene. Germline values: CDR1 KGHTA, CDR2 FQNQQP. The CDR3 runs to 14 residues.

This clone was counted between two and nine times. Here the gene names and germline are mouse. The CDR3 end lies 1 residue beyond the end of the read and is filled in from the germline J gene. The genes are TRBV31 and TRBJ2-2; D is undetermined. Germline V gene data show CDR1 as GKSSPN and CDR2 as SITVG. The V gene lost 3 bases and the J gene lost 1 base, with 12 bases spanning the gap. The CDR3 sequence is 15 residues long. Here the CDR3 reads CAWSPPTRNTGQLYF. The covered CDR3 bases are TGTGCCTGGAGCCCCCCGACAAGAAACACCGGGCAGCTCTAC.

As regards this clone: Germline and genes: mouse. The read falls 1 residue short of the CDR3 end, and the missing part is taken from the germline J gene. At the DNA level, this CDR3 is encoded by other sequences in the same sample as well. The chain couples TRBV26 to TRBJ2-2; no definite D call. Germline lookup yields CDR1 KGHPV and CDR2 FQNQEV (reference sequence). V was clipped by 2 bases and J by 2 bases, with 3 bases between them. CDR3 length: 13 residues. The CDR3 loop reads CASSLDNTGQLYF. The sequenced CDR3 bases are TGTGCCAGCAGTCTGGATAACACCGGGCAGCTCTAC.

This clone was detected only a few times. Gene labels here are mouse ones. The read ends 1 residue shy of where the CDR3 ends; the end is completed using the germline J gene. The chain joins TRBV15 to TRBJ1-1; TRBD1 agrees at 7 bases. Germline V CDR1 and CDR2: SGHND, FRSKSL. V shed 6 bases and J 3 bases; nucleotides not matched to a gene: 4. This CDR3 contains 13 residues. The CDR3 DNA, read in part, is TGTGCCAGCAGCCTCGACAGGGACACAGAAGTCTTC. This encodes CASSLDRDTEVF. The full CDR3 is CASSLDRDTEVFF.

This clone was recorded a few times. Gene labels here are mouse ones. The read finishes 1 residue shy of the CDR3 end, and the germline J gene is used to complete it. V usage is TRBV26 and J usage is TRBJ2-4; 8 bases match TRBD2. Germline V gives CDR1 KGHPV, CDR2 FQNQEV (reference sequence). The CDR3 length is 13 residues. J was trimmed by 1 base and V by 8 bases; bases with no gene match: 2. Partial CDR3 DNA: TGTGCCAGCGGGGGGGCGGGTCAAAACACCTTGTAC. Amino acids: CASGGAGQNTLY. The full CDR3 sequence reads CASGGAGQNTLYF.

As regards this clone: The gene names here belong to mouse. The observed sequence ends 1 residue before the CDR3 terminus, with the missing tail filled in from the germline J gene. The rearrangement joins TRBV23 to TRBJ2-1. This CDR3 region has 12 residues. Germline assignment: CDR1 KGHTA and CDR2 FQNQQP. CDR3 loop: CSSSRVYAEQFF. The CDR3 bases that were read are TGCTCCAGCAGTCGAGTCTATGCTGAGCAGTTC.

Concerning this clone: The germline and genes are mouse ones. The read terminates 1 residue ahead of where the CDR3 ends, so the germline J gene completes it. The chain couples TRBV13-2 to TRBJ2-7; unclear D gene. The CDR3 runs 14 residues. Germline V gives CDR1 NNHNN, CDR2 SYGAGS (reference sequence). V was clipped by 0 bases and J by 0 bases, with 7 bases between them. The sequenced part of the CDR3 DNA is TGTGCCAGCGGTGATGCGGTCAACTCCTATGAACAGTAC. Translation: CASGDAVNSYEQY. From start to end, the CDR3 is CASGDAVNSYEQYF.